Listed below are T cell receptor beta chains from one sample, sequenced in a study of molecular identifiers for immune sequencing clone quantification. Each CDR3 protein is one row after TCRdb ran MiXCR on the PCR reads. In the table there are 460,000 or so distinct CDR3 sequences, 20% to 25% of which are singletons. The sequenced material came from naive CD8+ T cells from blood, with Jurkat cell RNA spiked in. Receptors were obtained from a human donor in good health. Some libraries in this study had Jurkat cell RNA spiked in. Both conserved end residues are part of each CDR3. The D gene is left open where the match is weak. Not every row has a clone size; where given, it reads once, few, many or a size class.

>.|TRBJ2-7|TRBV29-1|many
CSVESVARGGQTGYEQYF
TGCAGCGTTGAAAGCGTGGCCAGGGGGGGGCAGACGGGCTACGAGCAGTACTTC
>TRBD2|TRBJ2-7|TRBV30|.
CAWSVLAGANYEQYF
TGTGCCTGGAGTGTACTAGCGGGGGCCAACTACGAGCAGTACTTC
>.|TRBJ1-1|TRBV20-1|.
CSARSGDHYEAFF
TGCAGTGCTAGGTCTGGGGACCATTATGAAGCTTTCTTT
>TRBD2|TRBJ2-3|TRBV6-5|many
CASRPTSGFTDTQYF
TGTGCCAGCAGGCCGACTAGCGGGTTTACAGATACGCAGTATTTT
>.|TRBJ2-5|TRBV27|many
CASSLIGGGPYF
TGTGCCAGCAGTTTAATCGGTGGCGGCCCGTACTTC
>.|TRBJ2-4|TRBV12-3/TRBV12-4|few
CASSFSVAKNIQYF
TGTGCCAGCAGTTTCTCCGTAGCCAAAAACATTCAGTACTTC
>.|TRBJ2-5|TRBV7-6|few
CASTPGGYQETQYF
TGTGCCAGCACCCCCGGTGGGTACCAAGAGACCCAGTACTTC
>TRBD2|TRBJ2-5|TRBV7-2|once
CASSLGTSGESLETQYF
TGTGCCAGCAGCTTAGGAACTAGCGGGGAGTCGTTGGAGACCCAGTACTTC
>.|TRBJ2-5|TRBV10-3|many
CAISESTTGLTQETQYF
TGTGCCATCAGTGAGTCGACTACCGGACTGACACAAGAGACCCAGTACTTC
>.|TRBJ2-3|TRBV4-3|.
CASSPGGIDTQYF
TGCGCCAGCAGCCCAGGAGGGATAGATACGCAGTATTTT